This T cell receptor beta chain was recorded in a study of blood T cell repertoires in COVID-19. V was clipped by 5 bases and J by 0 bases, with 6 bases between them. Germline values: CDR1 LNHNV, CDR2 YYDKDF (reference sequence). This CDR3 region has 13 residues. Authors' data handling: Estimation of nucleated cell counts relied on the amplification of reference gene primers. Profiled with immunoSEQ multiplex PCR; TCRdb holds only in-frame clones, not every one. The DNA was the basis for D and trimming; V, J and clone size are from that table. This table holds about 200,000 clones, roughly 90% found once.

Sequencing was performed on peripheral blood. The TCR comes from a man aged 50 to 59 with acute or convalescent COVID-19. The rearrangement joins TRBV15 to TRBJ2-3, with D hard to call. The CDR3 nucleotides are TGTGCCACCAGCGAGAGAAGCACAGATACGCAGTATTTT. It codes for CATSERSTDTQYF.